The entry below gives a single T cell receptor beta chain sequence along with its context. The antigen is undetermined. The CDR3 totals 15 residues. Per germline, CDR1 SGHRS and CDR2 YFSETQ. Trimming shortened V by 4 bases and J by 2 bases, and 14 bases separated the two germline ends. These data belong to a study of shared clonotypes between healthy human individuals. General study results and limits: Despite large depth, sorted-subset datasets appeared incompletely sequenced. Sharing across four donors was highest in naive CD4 (around 5%) and lowest in memory CD8 (approximately 0.4%).

CD45RO-negative cells were positively selected for CCR7, leaving out terminally differentiated effector memory CD45RA+ cells. Sorted-subset replicate PCRs used 150 to 200 ng of genomic DNA. This amount corresponded to 25,000 to 30,000 T cell genomes. The table came from immunoSEQ multiplex PCR; TCRdb's copy has only in-frame clones and leaves some out. The sample includes some 1,900,000 clones, roughly 94% of them seen just once. The chain links TRBV5-1 to TRBJ2-3; D is possibly TRBD1 (6 bases). The sequenced sample consisted of naive CD8+ T cells sorted from blood. The sequence derives from a man between 18 and 29 years old in good health. The CDR3 here is CASSHSQGNTDTQYF. The CDR3 region has the DNA TGCGCCAGCAGCCATTCACAGGGAAACACAGATACGCAGTATTTT.